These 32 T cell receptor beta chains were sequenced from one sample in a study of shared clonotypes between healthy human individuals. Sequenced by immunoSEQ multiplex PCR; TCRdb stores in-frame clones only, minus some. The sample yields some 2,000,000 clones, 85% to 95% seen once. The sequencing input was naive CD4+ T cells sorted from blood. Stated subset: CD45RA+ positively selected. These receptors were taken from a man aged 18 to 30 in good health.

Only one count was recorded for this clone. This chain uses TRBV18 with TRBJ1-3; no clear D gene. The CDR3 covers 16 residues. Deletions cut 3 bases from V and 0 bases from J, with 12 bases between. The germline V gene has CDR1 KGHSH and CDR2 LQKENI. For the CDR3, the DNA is TGTGCCAGCTCACCGGTTGCAACAAGCTCTGGAAACACCATATATTTT. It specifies CASSPVATSSGNTIYF.

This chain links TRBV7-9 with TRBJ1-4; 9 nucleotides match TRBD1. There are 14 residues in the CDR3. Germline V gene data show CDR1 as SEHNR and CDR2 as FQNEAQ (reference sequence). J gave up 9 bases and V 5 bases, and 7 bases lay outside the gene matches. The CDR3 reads CASSPGQGIKKLFF. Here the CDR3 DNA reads TGTGCCAGCAGCCCGGGACAGGGCATTAAAAAACTGTTTTTT.

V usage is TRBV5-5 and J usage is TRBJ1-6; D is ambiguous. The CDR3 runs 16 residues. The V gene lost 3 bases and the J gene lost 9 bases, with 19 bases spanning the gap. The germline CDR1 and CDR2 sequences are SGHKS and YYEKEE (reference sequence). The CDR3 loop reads CASSSLAKDASSPLHF. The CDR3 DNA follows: TGTGCCAGCAGCTCTTTGGCGAAGGACGCGTCTTCACCCCTCCACTTT.

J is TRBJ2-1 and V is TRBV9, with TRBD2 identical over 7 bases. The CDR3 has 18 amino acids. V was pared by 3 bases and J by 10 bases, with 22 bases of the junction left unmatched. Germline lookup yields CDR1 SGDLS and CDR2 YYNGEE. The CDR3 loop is CASSAIPGTGSREAEQFF. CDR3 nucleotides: TGTGCCAGCAGCGCAATTCCCGGGACTGGATCCCGGGAGGCGGAGCAGTTCTTC.

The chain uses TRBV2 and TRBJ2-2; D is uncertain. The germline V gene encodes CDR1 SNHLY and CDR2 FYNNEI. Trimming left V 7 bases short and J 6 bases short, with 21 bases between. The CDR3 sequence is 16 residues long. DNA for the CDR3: TGTGCCAGCACGGCTGGGCTCTCGGGCCTCCCCGGGGAGCTGTTTTTT. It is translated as CASTAGLSGLPGELFF. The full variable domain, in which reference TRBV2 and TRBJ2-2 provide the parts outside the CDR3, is EPEVTQTPSHQVTQMGQEVILRCVPISNHLYFYWYRQILGQKVEFLVSFYNNEISEKSEIFDDQFSVERPDGSNFTLKIRSTKLEDSAMYFCASTAGLSGLPGELFFGEGSRLTVL.

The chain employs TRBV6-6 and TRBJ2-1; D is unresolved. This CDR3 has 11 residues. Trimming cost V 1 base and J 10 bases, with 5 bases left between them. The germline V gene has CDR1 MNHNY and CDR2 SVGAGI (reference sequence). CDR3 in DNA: TGTGCCAGCAGTTACTTCGGGGAGCAGTTCTTC. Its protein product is CASSYFGEQFF.

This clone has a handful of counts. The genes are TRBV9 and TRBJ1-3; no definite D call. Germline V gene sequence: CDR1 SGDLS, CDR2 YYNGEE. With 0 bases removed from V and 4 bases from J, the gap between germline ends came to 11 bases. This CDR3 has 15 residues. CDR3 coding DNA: TGTGCCAGCAGCGTAGACCCGGTTGAAGGAAACACCATATATTTT. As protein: CASSVDPVEGNTIYF.

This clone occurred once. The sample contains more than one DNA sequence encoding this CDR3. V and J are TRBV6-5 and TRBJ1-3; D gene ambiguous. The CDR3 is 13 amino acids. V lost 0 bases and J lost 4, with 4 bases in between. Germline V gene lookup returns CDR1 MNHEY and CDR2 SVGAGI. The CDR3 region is CASSYSLGNTIYF. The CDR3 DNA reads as TGTGCCAGCAGTTACTCCCTAGGAAACACCATATATTTT.

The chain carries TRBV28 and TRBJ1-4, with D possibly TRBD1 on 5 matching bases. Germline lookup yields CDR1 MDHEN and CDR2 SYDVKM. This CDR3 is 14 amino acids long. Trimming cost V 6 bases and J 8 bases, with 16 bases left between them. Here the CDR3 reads CASRQTGTMEKLFF. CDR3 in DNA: TGTGCCAGCAGACAGACCGGGACTATGGAAAAACTGTTTTTT.

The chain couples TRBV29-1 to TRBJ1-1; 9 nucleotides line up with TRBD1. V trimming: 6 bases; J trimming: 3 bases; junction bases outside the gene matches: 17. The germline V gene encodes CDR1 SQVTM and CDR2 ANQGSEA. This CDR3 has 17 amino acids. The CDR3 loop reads CSVGLLPGTGIDTEAFF. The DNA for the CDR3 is TGCAGCGTCGGCCTTCTCCCCGGGACAGGGATTGACACTGAAGCTTTCTTT.

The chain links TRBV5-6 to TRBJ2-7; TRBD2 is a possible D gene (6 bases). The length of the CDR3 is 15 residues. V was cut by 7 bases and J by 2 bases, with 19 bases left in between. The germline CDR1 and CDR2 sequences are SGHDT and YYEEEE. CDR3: CASSDGGWGPYEQYF. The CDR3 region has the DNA TGTGCCAGCTCCGATGGGGGGTGGGGACCCTACGAGCAGTACTTC.

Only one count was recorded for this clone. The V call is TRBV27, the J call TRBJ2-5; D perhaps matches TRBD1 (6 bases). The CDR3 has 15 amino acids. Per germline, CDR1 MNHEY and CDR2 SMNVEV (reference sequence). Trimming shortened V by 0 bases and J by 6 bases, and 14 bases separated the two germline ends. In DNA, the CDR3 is TGTGCCAGCAGTTTATCGAGACAGGTCCTCCAGACCCAGTACTTC. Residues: CASSLSRQVLQTQYF.

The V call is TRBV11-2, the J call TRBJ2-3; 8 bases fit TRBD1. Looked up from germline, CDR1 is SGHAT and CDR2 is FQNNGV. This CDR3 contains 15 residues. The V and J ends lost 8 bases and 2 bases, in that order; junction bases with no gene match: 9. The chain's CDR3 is CASGPTGVPTDTQYF. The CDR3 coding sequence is TGTGCCAGCGGACCGACAGGGGTCCCCACAGATACGCAGTATTTT. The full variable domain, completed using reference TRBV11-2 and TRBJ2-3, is EAGVAQSPRYKIIEKRQSVAFWCNPISGHATLYWYQQILGQGPKLLIQFQNNGVVDDSQLPKDRFSAERLKGVDSTLKIQPAKLEDSAVYLCASGPTGVPTDTQYFGPGTRLTVL.

The CDR3 nucleotides read TGCACCAGCAGCCAGGCAATACAGGCGAACTATGGCTACACCTTC. It is translated as CTSSQAIQANYGYTF. V and J are TRBV1 and TRBJ1-2; the table gives TRBD1 as D, unverified against the DNA. TRBV1 is termed a pseudogene. The CDR3 spans 15 residues.

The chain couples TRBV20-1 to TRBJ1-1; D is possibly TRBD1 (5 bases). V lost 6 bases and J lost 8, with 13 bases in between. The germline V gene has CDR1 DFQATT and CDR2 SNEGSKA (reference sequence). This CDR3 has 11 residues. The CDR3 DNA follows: TGCAGTGCCCAGACAGAACTCGAAGCTTTCTTT. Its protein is CSAQTELEAFF.

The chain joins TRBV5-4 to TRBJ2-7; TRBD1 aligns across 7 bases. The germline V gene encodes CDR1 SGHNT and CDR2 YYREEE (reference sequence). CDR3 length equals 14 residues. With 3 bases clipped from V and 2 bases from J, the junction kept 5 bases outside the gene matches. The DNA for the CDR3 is TGTGCCAGCAGCTCAAGACAGGGTACCTACGAGCAGTACTTC. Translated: CASSSRQGTYEQYF.

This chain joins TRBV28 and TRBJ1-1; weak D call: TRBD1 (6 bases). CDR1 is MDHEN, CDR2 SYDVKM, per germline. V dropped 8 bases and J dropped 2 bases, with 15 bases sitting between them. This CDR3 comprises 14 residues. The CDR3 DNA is TGTGCCAGCGGCGAAGGACAGAGAAACACTGAAGCTTTCTTT. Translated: CASGEGQRNTEAFF.

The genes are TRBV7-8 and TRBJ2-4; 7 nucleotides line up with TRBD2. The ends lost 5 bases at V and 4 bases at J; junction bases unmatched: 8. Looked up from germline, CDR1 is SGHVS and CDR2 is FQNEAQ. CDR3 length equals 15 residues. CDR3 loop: CASSPAGTMKNIQYF. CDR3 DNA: TGTGCCAGCAGCCCCGCCGGGACTATGAAAAACATTCAGTACTTC.

In DNA, the CDR3 is TGTGCCAGCTCACGGACTAGAACCTCAGATATGGAGACCCAGTACTTC. Translation gives CASSRTRTSDMETQYF. The rearrangement links TRBV18 to TRBJ2-5, with 7 nucleotides matching TRBD2. The CDR3 spans 16 residues. Losses at the gene ends were 4 bases for V and 5 bases for J; bases not matched to a gene: 13. Germline values: CDR1 KGHSH, CDR2 LQKENI.

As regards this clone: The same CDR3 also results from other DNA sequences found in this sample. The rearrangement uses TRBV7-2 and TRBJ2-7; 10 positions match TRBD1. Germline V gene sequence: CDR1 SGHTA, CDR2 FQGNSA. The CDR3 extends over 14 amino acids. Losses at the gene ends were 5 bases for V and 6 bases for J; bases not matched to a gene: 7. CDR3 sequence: CASSLRQGAVEQYF. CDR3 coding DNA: TGTGCCAGCAGCCTTCGACAGGGGGCGGTCGAGCAGTACTTC.

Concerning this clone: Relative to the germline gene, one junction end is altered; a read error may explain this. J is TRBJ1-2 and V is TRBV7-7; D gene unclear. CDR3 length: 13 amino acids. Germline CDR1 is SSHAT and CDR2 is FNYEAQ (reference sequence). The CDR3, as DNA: TGTGCTAGCAGCTTTCAGAAGAACTATGGCTACACCTTC. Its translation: CASSFQKNYGYTF.

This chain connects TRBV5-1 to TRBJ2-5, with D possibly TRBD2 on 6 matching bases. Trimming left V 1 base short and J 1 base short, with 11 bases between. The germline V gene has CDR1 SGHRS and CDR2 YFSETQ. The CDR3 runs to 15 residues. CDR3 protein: CASSLRGSAQETQYF. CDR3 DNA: TGCGCCAGCAGCTTGCGGGGGTCGGCCCAAGAGACCCAGTACTTC.

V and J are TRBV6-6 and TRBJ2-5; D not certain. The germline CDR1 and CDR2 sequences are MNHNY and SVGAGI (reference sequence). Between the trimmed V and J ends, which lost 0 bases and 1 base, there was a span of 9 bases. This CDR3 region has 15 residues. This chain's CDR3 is CASSYSTGFQETQYF. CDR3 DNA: TGTGCCAGCAGTTACTCGACCGGGTTCCAAGAGACCCAGTACTTC.

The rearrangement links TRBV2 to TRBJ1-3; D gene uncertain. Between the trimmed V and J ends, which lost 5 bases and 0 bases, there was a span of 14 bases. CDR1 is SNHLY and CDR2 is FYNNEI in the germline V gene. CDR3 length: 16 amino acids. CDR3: CASSSVSANSGNTIYF. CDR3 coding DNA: TGTGCCAGCAGTAGTGTTTCGGCCAACTCTGGAAACACCATATATTTT.

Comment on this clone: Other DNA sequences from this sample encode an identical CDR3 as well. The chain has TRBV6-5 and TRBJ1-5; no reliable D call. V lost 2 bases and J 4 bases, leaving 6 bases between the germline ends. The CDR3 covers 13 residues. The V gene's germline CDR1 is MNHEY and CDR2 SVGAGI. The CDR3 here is CASSYQGNQPQHF. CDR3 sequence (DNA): TGTGCCAGCAGTTACCAAGGGAATCAGCCCCAGCATTTT.

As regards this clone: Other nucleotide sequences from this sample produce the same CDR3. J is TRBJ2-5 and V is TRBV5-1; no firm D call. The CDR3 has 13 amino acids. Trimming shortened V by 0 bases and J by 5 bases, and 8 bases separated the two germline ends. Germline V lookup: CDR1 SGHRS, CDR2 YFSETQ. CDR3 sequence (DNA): TGCGCCAGCAGCTTGGGGCAGACGGAGACCCAGTACTTC. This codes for CASSLGQTETQYF.

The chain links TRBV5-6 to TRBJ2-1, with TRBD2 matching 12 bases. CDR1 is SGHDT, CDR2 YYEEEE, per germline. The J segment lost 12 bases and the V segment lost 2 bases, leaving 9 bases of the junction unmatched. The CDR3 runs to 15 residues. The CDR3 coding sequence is TGTGCCAGCAGCTTCCGCCTGACTAGCGGGAGTGTGCAGTTCTTC. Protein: CASSFRLTSGSVQFF.

CDR3 coding DNA: TGTGCCAGCAGCTTGAAGACAGGGAGTGTTAACTACAATGAGCAGTTCTTC. Its protein is CASSLKTGSVNYNEQFF. The chain combines TRBV5-6 with TRBJ2-1, with 7 bases aligning to TRBD1. This CDR3 is 17 amino acids long. Germline lookup yields CDR1 SGHDT and CDR2 YYEEEE. The V and J ends lost 1 base and 3 bases, in that order; junction bases with no gene match: 10.

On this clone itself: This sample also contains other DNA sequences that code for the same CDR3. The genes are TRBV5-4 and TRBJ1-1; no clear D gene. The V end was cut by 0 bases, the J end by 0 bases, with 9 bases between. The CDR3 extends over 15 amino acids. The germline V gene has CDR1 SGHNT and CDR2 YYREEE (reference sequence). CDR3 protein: CASSLVVGLNTEAFF. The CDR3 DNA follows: TGTGCCAGCAGCTTGGTGGTTGGTCTGAACACTGAAGCTTTCTTT.

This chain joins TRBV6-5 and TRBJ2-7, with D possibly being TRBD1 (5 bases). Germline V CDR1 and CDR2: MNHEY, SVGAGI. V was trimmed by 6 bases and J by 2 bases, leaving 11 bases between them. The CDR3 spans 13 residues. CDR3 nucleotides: TGTGCCAGCAGACAGGTGCTGGCCTACGAGCAGTACTTC. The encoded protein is CASRQVLAYEQYF.

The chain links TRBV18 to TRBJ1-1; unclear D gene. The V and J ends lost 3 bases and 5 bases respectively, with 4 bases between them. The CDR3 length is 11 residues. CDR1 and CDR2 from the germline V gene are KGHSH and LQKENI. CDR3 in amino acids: CASSPETEAFF. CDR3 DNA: TGTGCCAGCTCACCGGAAACTGAAGCTTTCTTT.

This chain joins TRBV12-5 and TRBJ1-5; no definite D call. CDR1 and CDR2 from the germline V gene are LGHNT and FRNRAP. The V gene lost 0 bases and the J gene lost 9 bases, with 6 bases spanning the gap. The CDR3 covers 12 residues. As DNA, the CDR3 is TGTGCTAGTGGTTTGGTACCCGGGCCCCAGCATTTT. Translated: CASGLVPGPQHF. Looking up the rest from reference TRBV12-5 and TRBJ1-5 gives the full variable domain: DARVTQTPRHKVTEMGQEVTMRCQPILGHNTVFWYRQTMMQGLELLAYFRNRAPLDDSGMPKDRFSAEMPDATLATLKIQPSEPRDSAVYFCASGLVPGPQHFGDGTRLSIL.